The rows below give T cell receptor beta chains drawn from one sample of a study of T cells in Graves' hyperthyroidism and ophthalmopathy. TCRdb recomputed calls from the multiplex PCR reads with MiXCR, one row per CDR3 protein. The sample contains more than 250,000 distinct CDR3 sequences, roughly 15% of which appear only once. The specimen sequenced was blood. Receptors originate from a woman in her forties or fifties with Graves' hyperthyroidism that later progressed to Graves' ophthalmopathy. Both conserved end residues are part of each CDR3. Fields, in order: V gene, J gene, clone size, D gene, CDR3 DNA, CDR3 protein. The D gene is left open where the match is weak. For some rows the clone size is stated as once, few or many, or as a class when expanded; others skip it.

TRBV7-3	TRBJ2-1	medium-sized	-	TGTGCCAGCAGCTTTAGTGGGAGCTCCTACAATGAGCAGTTCTTC	CASSFSGSSYNEQFF
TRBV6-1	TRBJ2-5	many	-	TGTGCCAGCAGTTCGTACGGGAACCAAGAGACCCAGTACTTC	CASSSYGNQETQYF
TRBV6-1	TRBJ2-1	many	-	TGTGCCAGCAGTGAAGTTGGGGACAAGAAGTACAATGAGCAGTTCTTC	CASSEVGDKKYNEQFF
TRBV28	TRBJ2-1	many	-	TGTGCCAGCAGTTCGGGGGCGAGGGACAATGAGCAGTTCTTC	CASSSGARDNEQFF
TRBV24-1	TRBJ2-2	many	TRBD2	TGTGCCACCAGTGATTCCCCGATAAGCGGGGTCACCGGGGAGCTGTTTTTT	CATSDSPISGVTGELFF
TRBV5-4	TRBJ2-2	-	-	TGTGCCAGCACCGCAGACCCGAACACCGGGGAGCTGTTTTTT	CASTADPNTGELFF
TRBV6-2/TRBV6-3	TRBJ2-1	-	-	TGTGCCAGCAGTCCCGACGGTCACAGTGAGCAGTTCTTC	CASSPDGHSEQFF
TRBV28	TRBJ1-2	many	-	TGTGCCAGCAGTTTCAAGGGGGGAAGATTAGGTGGCTACACCTTC	CASSFKGGRLGGYTF
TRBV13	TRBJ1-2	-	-	TGTGCCAGCAGCTCGGGGGCCGGGGAAGGCGGCTACACCTTC	CASSSGAGEGGYTF
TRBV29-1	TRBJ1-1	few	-	TGCAGCGTCGTTACCTGGACGGGGAACACTGAAGCTTTCTTT	CSVVTWTGNTEAFF
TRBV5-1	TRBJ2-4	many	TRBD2	TGCGCCAGCAGCTCCGGGACTAGCGGGAGGGCCGGGTACATTCAGTACTTC	CASSSGTSGRAGYIQYF
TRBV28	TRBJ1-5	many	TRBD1	TGTGCCAGCAGTCCGGGGCGGCTCAAGGACAGGTATAGCAATCAGCCCCAGCATTTT	CASSPGRLKDRYSNQPQHF
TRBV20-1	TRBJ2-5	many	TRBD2	TGCAGTGCCCGCCCGGAGGGCGGGAGGAACCAAGAGACCCAGTACTTC	CSARPEGGRNQETQYF
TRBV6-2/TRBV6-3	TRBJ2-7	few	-	TGTGCCAGCAGACGCACGGACAGCCCTCTCTACGAGCAGTACTTC	CASRRTDSPLYEQYF
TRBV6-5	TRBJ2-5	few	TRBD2	TGTGCCACAGCAACGGTAGCGGGCACCGGGGAGACCCAGTACTTC	CATATVAGTGETQYF
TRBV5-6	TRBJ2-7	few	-	TGTGCCAGCAGCTTGGGGGCCGGGGGAGCCTACTCCTACGAGCAGTACTTC	CASSLGAGGAYSYEQYF
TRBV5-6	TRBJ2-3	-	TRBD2	TGTGCCAGCAGCCTCCGGGTAGCGGGAGGGCCAGATACGCAGTATTTT	CASSLRVAGGPDTQYF
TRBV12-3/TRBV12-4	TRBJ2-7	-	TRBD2	TGTGCCAGCAGTGAATCACTAGCGGGAGCCGAGCAGTACTTC	CASSESLAGAEQYF
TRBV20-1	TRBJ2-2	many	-	TGCAGTGCTAGAGGCTGGGCCCAGGGGTTGACCGGGGAGCTGTTTTTT	CSARGWAQGLTGELFF
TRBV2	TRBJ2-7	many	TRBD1	TGTGCCAGCAGTGAGAGGCAGGGGGACCTCTCCGAGCAGTACTTC	CASSERQGDLSEQYF
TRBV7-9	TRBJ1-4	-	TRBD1	TGTGCCAGCACCGAGACAGGGGCCGGTGAAAAACTGTTTTTT	CASTETGAGEKLFF
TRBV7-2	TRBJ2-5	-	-	TGTGCCAGCAGCCAACAACTTATTAGCCAAGAGACCCAGTACTTC	CASSQQLISQETQYF
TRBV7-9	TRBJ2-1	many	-	TGTGCCAGCAGCCCCGGGACCTGGCCCAATGAGCAGTTCTTC	CASSPGTWPNEQFF
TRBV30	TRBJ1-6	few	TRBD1	TGTGCCTGGAGGGCAGGGGGCGCATCCTATAATTCACCCCTCCACTTT	CAWRAGGASYNSPLHF
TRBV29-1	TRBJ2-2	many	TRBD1	TGCAGCGTTAAGGGGCAGGGGGCCTACACCGGGGAGCTGTTTTTT	CSVKGQGAYTGELFF
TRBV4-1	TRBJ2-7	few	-	TGCGCCAGCAGCCAAAACAGTCTCGCGGGAGCCCAGGGGGAGCAGTACTTC	CASSQNSLAGAQGEQYF
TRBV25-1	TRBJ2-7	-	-	TGTGCCAGCAGTGAATTATTAGGAATTACTTTGGGCGAGCAGTACTTC	CASSELLGITLGEQYF
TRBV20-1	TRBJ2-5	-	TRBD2	TGCAGTACAATCCGTGGACTAGCGGGGCTGGTACAGTACTTC	CSTIRGLAGLVQYF
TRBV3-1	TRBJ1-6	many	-	TGTGCCAGCAGAGATAACGCGGATTCACCCCTCCACTTT	CASRDNADSPLHF